This section outlines one T cell receptor (beta chain) sequence together with its context. Its antigen is currently unknown. With MiXCR, TCRdb called clones anew from the PCR reads. The profile covers about 17,000 clones, with about 32% appearing a single time and under 30% taken by the ten largest. This sample is part of a study of metastatic and nonmetastatic thyroid tumors. Study-level points and caveats: Across blood and tumor, TCR beta diversity in malignant thyroid tumors was reportedly significantly higher than in benign nodules.

Germline V gene data show CDR1 as SNHLY and CDR2 as FYNNEI. Deletions cut 5 bases from V and 4 bases from J, with 13 bases between. The CDR3 is made up of 14 amino acids. Thyroid surgery was performed in patients who had received no treatment beforehand. Sample: tumor tissue. This receptor was identified in a male donor with papillary thyroid cancer or a benign thyroid nodule (not recorded which). Some clones in this sample may be carry-over from other donors' samples. The chain is built from TRBV2 and TRBJ2-3, with D possibly called TRBD1 or TRBD2 (5 bases each). DNA of the CDR3: TGTGCCAGCAGTTGGGACCGAGGGTCAGATACGCAGTATTTT. It specifies CASSWDRGSDTQYF.